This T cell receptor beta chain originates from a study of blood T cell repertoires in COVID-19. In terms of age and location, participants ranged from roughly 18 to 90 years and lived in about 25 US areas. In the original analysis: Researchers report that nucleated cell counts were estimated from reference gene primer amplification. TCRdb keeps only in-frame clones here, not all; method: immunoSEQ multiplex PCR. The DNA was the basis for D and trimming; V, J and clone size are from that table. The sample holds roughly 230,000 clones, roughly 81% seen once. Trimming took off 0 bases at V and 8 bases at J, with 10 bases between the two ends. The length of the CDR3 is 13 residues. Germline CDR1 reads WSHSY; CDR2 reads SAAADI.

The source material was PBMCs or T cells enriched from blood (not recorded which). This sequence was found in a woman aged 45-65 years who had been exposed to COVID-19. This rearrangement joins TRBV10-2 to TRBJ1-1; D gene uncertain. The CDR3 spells CASSESGLSEAFF. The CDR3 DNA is TGCGCCAGCAGTGAGTCGGGCCTCTCGGAAGCTTTCTTT.